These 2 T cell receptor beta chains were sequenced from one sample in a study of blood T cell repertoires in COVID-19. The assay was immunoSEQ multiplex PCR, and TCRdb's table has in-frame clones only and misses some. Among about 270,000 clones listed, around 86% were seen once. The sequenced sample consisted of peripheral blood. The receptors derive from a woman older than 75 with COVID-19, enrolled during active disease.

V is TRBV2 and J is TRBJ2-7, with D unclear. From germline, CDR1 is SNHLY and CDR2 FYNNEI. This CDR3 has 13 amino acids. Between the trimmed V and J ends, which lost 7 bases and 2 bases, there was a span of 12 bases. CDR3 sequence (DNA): TGTGCCAGCACTGTGGGCCTAACCTACGAGCAGTACTTC. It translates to CASTVGLTYEQYF.

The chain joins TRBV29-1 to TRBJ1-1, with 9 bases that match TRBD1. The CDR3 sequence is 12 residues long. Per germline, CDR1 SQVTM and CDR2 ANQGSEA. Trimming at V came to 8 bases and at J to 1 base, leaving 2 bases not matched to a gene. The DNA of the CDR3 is TGCAGCACGGGACAGGGGAACACTGAAGCTTTCTTT. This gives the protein CSTGQGNTEAFF.